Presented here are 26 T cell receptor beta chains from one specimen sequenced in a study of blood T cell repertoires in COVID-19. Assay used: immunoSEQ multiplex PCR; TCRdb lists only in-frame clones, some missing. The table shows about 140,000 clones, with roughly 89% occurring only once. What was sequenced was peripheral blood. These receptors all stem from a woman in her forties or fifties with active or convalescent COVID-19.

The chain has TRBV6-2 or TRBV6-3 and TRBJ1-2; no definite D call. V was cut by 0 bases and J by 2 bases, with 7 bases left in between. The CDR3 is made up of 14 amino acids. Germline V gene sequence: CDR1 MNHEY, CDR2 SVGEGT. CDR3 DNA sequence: TGTGCCAGCAGTTACTCTGGGCCGAACTATGGCTACACCTTC. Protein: CASSYSGPNYGYTF.

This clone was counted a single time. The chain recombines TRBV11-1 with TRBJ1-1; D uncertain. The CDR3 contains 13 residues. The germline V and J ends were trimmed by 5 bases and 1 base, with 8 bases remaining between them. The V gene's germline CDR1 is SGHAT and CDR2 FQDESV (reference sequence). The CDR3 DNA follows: TGTGCCAGCAGCCCGATGAGGAACACTGAAGCTTTCTTT. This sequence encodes CASSPMRNTEAFF.

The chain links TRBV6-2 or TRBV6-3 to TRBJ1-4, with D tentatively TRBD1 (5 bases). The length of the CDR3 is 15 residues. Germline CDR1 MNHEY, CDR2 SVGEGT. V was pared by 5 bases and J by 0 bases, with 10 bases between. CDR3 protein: CASSRQHATNEKLFF. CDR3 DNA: TGTGCCAGCAGTCGACAGCATGCAACTAATGAAAAACTGTTTTTT.

In DNA, the CDR3 is TGTGCCAGCTCTCAAACAAGACAGGGCAATGAGCAGTTCTTC. This encodes CASSQTRQGNEQFF. The V gene is TRBV18, the J gene TRBJ2-1, with 7 bases identical to TRBD1. This CDR3 comprises 14 residues. Germline V gene lookup returns CDR1 KGHSH and CDR2 LQKENI. Unmatched junction bases numbered 8, after V lost 6 bases and J lost 6 bases. Based on the CDR3 plus reference TRBV18 and TRBJ2-1, the full variable domain is NAGVMQNPRHLVRRRGQEARLRCSPMKGHSHVYWYRQLPEEGLKFMVYLQKENIIDESGMPKERFSAEFPKEGPSILRIQQVVRGDSAAYFCASSQTRQGNEQFFGPGTRLTVL.

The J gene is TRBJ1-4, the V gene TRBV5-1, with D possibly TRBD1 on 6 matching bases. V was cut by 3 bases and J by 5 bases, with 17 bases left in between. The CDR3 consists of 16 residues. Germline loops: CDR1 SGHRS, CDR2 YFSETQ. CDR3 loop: CASSSYFDRRNEKLFF. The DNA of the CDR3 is TGCGCCAGCAGCTCTTACTTCGACAGGAGGAATGAAAAACTGTTTTTT.

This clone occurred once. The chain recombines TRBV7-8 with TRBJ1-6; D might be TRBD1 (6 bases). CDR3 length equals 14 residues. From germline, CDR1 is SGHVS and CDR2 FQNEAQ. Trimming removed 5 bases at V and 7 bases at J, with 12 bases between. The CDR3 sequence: CASSPGEGNSPLHF. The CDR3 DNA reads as TGTGCCAGCAGCCCAGGGGAGGGAAATTCACCCCTCCACTTT. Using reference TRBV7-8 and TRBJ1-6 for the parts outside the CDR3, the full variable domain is GAGVSQSPRYKVAKRGQDVALRCDPISGHVSLFWYQQALGQGPEFLTYFQNEAQLDKSGLPSDRFFAERPEGSVSTLKIQRTQQEDSAVYLCASSPGEGNSPLHFGNGTRLTVT.

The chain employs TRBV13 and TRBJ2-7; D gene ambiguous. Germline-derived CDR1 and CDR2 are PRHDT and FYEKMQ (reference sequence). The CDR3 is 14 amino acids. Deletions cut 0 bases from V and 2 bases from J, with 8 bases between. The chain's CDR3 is CASSLGPVPYEQYF. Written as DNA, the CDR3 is TGTGCCAGCAGCTTAGGCCCCGTCCCCTACGAGCAGTACTTC. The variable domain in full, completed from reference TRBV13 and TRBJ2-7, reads AAGVIQSPRHLIKEKRETATLKCYPIPRHDTVYWYQQGPGQDPQFLISFYEKMQSDKGSIPDRFSAQQFSDYHSELNMSSLELGDSALYFCASSLGPVPYEQYFGPGTRLTVT.

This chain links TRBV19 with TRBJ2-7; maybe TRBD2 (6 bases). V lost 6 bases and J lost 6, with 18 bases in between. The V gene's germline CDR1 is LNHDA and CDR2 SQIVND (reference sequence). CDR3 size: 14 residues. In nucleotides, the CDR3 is TGTGCCAGTAGCATGCAGGGCGGGATCGCCGAGCAGTACTTC. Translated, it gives CASSMQGGIAEQYF.

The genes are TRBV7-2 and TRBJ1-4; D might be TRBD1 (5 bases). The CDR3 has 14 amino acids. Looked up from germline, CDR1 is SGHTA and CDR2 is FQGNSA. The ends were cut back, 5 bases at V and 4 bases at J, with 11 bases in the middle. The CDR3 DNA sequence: TGTGCCAGCAGCCGCCGGGGGGATAATGAAAAACTGTTTTTT. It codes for CASSRRGDNEKLFF.

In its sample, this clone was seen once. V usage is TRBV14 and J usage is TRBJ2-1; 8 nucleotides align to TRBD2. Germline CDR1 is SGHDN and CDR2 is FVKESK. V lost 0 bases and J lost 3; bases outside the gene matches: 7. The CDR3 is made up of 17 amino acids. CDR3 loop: CASSQDFSGRSYNEQFF. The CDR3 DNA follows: TGTGCCAGCAGCCAAGACTTCAGCGGGAGAAGCTACAATGAGCAGTTCTTC.

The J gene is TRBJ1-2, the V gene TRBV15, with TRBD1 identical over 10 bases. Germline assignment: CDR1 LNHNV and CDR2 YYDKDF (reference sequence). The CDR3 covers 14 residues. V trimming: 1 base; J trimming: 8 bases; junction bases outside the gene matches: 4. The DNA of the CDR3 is TGTGCCACCAGCAGAGCGGACAGGGGGAGCGGCTACACCTTC. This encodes CATSRADRGSGYTF.

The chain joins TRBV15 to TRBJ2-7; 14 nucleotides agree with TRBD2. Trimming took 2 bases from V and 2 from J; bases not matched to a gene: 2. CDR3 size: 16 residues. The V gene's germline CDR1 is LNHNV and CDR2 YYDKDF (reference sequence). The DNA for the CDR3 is TGTGCCACCAGCAGATCGACTAGCGGGAGGGCCTACGAGCAGTACTTC. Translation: CATSRSTSGRAYEQYF.

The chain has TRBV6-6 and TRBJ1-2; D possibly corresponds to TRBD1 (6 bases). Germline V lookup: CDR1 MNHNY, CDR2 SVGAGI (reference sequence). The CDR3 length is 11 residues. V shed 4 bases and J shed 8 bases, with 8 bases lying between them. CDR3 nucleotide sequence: TGTGCCAGCAGTTTAACAGGGGGCTACACCTTC. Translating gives CASSLTGGYTF.

The CDR3 reads CATSRDDRDYGYTF. CDR3 nucleotide sequence: TGTGCCACCAGCAGAGACGACAGGGACTATGGCTACACCTTC. The V and J genes are TRBV15 and TRBJ1-2, with 7 bases lining up with TRBD1. The V and J ends lost 0 bases and 3 bases, in that order; junction bases with no gene match: 1. The CDR3 is 14 amino acids. Germline V CDR1 and CDR2: LNHNV, YYDKDF (reference sequence).

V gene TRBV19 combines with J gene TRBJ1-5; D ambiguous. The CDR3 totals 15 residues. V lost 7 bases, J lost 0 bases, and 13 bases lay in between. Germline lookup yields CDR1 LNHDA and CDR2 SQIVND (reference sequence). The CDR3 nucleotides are TGTGCCAGTAAAGCGGGCGGGGATAGCAATCAGCCCCAGCATTTT. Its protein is CASKAGGDSNQPQHF.

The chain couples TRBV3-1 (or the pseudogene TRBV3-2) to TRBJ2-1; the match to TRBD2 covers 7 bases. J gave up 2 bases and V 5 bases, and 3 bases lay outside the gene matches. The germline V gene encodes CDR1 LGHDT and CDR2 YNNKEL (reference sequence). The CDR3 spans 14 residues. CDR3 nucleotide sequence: TGTGCCAGCAGCGGGGCGGGGGCCTACAATGAGCAGTTCTTC. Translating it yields CASSGAGAYNEQFF.

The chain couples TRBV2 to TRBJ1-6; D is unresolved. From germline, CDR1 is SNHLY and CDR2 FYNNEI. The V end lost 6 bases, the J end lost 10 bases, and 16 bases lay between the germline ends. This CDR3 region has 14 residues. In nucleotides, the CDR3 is TGTGCCAGCAGACCGCTCGGGATTCGGTCACCCCTCCACTTT. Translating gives CASRPLGIRSPLHF.

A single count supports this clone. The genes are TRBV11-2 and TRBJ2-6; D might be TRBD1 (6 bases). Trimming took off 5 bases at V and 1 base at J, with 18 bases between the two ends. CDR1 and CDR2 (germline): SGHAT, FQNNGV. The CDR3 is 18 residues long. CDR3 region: CASSVGTPRFSGANVLTF. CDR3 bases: TGTGCCAGCAGCGTTGGGACACCGAGGTTTTCTGGGGCCAACGTCCTGACTTTC.

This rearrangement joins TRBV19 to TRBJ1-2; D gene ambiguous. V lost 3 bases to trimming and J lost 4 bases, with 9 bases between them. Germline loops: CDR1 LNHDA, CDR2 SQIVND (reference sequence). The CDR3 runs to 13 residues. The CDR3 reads CASSMGSPYGYTF. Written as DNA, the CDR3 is TGTGCCAGTAGTATGGGGAGCCCCTATGGCTACACCTTC.

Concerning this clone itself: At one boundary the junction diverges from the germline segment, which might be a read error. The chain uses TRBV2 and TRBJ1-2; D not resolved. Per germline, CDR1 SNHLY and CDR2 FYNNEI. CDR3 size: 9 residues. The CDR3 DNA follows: TGTGCCAGCGGAGGGCTGGAGGACTTC. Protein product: CASGGLEDF.

The DNA of the CDR3 is TGTGCCAGCAGTTACTCCGGCAGGACTGAAGCTTTCTTT. Translation: CASSYSGRTEAFF. V is TRBV6-2 or TRBV6-3 and J is TRBJ1-1; D not certain. V was shortened by 0 bases and J by 5 bases, with 7 bases between the two germline ends. The CDR3 totals 13 residues. Germline V lookup: CDR1 MNHEY, CDR2 SVGEGT.

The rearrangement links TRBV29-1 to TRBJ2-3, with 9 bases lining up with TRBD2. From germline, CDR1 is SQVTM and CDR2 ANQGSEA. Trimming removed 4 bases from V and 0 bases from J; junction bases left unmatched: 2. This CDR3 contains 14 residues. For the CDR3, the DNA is TGCAGCGTTGGAGCGGGAGGTAGCACAGATACGCAGTATTTT. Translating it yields CSVGAGGSTDTQYF.

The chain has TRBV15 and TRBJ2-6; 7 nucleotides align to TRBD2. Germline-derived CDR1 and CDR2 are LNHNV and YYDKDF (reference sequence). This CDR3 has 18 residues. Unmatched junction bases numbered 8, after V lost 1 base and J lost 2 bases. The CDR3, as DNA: TGTGCCACCAGCAGAGTAAGCGGGGAACTTGCTGGGGCCAACGTCCTGACTTTC. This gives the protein CATSRVSGELAGANVLTF.

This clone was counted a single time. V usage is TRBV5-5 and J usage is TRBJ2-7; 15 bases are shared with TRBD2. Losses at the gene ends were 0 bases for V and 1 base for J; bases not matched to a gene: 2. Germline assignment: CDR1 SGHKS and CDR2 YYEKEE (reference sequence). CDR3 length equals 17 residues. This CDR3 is CASSLGTSGRGSYEQYF. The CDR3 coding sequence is TGTGCCAGCAGCTTGGGGACTAGCGGGAGGGGATCCTACGAGCAGTACTTC.

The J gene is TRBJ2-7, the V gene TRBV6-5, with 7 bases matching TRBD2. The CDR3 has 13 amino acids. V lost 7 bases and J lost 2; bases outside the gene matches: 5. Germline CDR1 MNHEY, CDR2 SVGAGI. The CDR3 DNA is TGTGCCAGCAACCCCAGCGGGACCTACGAGCAGTACTTC. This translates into CASNPSGTYEQYF.

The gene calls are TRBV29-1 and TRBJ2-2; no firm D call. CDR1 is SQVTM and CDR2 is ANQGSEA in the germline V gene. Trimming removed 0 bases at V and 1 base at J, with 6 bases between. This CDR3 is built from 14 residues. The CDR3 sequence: CSVEEWQNTGELFF. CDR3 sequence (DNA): TGCAGCGTTGAAGAGTGGCAGAACACCGGGGAGCTGTTTTTT.